This T cell receptor beta chain was profiled in a study of blood T cell repertoires in COVID-19. About the study: Acute-phase and convalescent COVID-19 samples originated in the United States, Italy and Spain. PBMCs, B-cell-depleted T cells, or T cells were the source of the cDNA or gDNA that made up the material.

V lost 7 bases and J lost 9, with 9 bases in between. This CDR3 has 10 amino acids. Germline V gene sequence: CDR1 MGHDK, CDR2 SYGVNS. This clone was seen a handful of times. The study assigned cohorts using participant-reported clinical history. In the original processing: It was from reference gene primer amplification that nucleated cell counts were estimated. Repertoires were generated with immunoSEQ multiplex PCR, while TCRdb's copy carries only in-frame clones and drops some. For V, J and clone size, that table is used; D and trimming come from the DNA. The table has 190,000 or so clones, 80% to 90% seen once; the top ten hold about 4%.

Specimen: PBMCs or T cells enriched from blood (not recorded which). This receptor was taken from a woman younger than 45 who had been exposed to COVID-19. The rearrangement uses TRBV25-1 and TRBJ1-1; D is undetermined. The CDR3 coding sequence is TGTGCCAGCATTGGAGAACAAGCTTTCTTT. Translated: CASIGEQAFF.